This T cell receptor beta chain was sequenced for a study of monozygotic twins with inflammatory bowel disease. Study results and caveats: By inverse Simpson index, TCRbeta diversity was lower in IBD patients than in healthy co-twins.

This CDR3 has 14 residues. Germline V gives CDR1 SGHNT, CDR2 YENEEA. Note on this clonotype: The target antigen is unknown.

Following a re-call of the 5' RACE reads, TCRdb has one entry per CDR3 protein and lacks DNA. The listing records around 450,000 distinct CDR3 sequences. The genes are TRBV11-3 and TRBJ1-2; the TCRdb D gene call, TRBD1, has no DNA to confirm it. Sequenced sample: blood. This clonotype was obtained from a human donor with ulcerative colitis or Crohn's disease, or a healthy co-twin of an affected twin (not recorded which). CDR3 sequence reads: CASSRPDGDTGYTF.